This entry features one T cell receptor (beta chain) sequence. The data originate from a study of PD-L1 blockade in urothelial cancer. The data were produced by immunoSEQ multiplex PCR, yet TCRdb's version contains in-frame clones alone and is incomplete. In the table there are 45,000 to 50,000 clones, 88% of which are singletons. The diagnosis in patients was locally advanced or metastatic urothelial carcinoma. The sample consisted of PBMCs, taken around atezolizumab (anti-PD-L1) treatment. This TCR was sampled from a man aged 80 or over with urothelial cancer.

The CDR3: CAISQGRIYEQYF. CDR3 DNA: TGTGCCATCTCTCAGGGGAGAATCTACGAGCAGTACTTC. The chain couples TRBV6-1 to TRBJ2-7, with a tentative D call TRBD1 (6 bases). The germline CDR1 and CDR2 sequences are MNHNS and SASEGT. The CDR3 runs to 13 residues. Deletions cut 10 bases from V and 3 bases from J, with 16 bases between.